This T cell receptor (beta chain) was recovered during a study of regulatory T cells in long-lasting Graves disease. The TCR beta library used iRepertoire HTBI primers with Arm-PCR amplification of CDR3. TCRdb recomputed calls from the multiplex PCR reads with MiXCR, one row per CDR3 protein. The data contain 350,000 to 450,000 distinct CDR3 sequences, 12% of them singletons. The CDR3 length is 15 residues. CDR1 is SGHDT, CDR2 YYEEEE, per germline. The V gene lost 1 base and the J gene lost 2 bases, with 13 bases spanning the gap. This clonotype has a handful of counts. Time point of the sample: newly diagnosed GD, antithyroid drugs for less than 3 months. Generation of the TCR library employed RNA extracted from PBMCs. The data also belong to a second study, concerning T cells in Graves' hyperthyroidism and ophthalmopathy. From that study: Patients were aged 18 to 65, had disease duration under 2 months, and had newly diagnosed hyperthyroidism. In simple terms, a model built on 13 V-J features told ophthalmopathy apart from stable hyperthyroidism.

The source was peripheral blood mononuclear cells (PBMCs), collected at new diagnosis, from a patient treated with antithyroid drugs. This sequence originates from a woman aged 18-29 years with Graves disease. This chain links TRBV5-6 with TRBJ2-7; possible D gene TRBD1, 6 bases. The CDR3 protein is CASSLLRGTPYEQYF. In DNA, the CDR3 is TGTGCCAGCAGCTTGCTCAGGGGCACCCCCTACGAGCAGTACTTC.